The clone carrying this T cell receptor (beta chain) occurred a few times. Its antigen is still unknown. This sample is part of a study of regulatory T cells in long-lasting Graves disease. About the study: Positivity for TSH receptor antibodies plus over 5 years of antithyroid drugs meant persistent Graves' disease.

Time point in this sample: persistent/refractory GD, antithyroid drugs over 5 years with positive TRAb. Isolated PBMC RNA provided the starting material for the TCR library. Clinicians diagnosed Graves' disease using American Thyroid Association guidelines. The collection involved drawing nine milliliters of peripheral blood into EDTA tubes. Regarding the study as a whole: Persistent Graves' disease cases displayed lower TCR diversity than newly diagnosed ones.

Library construction for TCR beta used iRepertoire HTBI primers and Arm-PCR of CDR3 regions. TCRdb processed the multiplex PCR reads anew with MiXCR; each CDR3 protein has one entry. The sample lists hundreds of thousands of distinct CDR3 sequences, more than 20% occurring once. The CDR3 is 15 residues long. V was cut by 4 bases and J by 6 bases, with 19 bases left in between. Germline CDR1 is SNHLY and CDR2 is FYNNEI. The sequencing here drew on peripheral blood mononuclear cells (PBMCs), taken when the disease was refractory, from a patient treated with antithyroid drugs. The gene calls are TRBV2 and TRBJ2-7, with D tentatively TRBD1 (6 bases). The sequence was obtained from a female donor with Graves disease. This CDR3 is CASSARTALEGEQYF. Here the CDR3 DNA reads TGTGCCAGCAGTGCCCGGACAGCGCTTGAAGGCGAGCAGTACTTC.